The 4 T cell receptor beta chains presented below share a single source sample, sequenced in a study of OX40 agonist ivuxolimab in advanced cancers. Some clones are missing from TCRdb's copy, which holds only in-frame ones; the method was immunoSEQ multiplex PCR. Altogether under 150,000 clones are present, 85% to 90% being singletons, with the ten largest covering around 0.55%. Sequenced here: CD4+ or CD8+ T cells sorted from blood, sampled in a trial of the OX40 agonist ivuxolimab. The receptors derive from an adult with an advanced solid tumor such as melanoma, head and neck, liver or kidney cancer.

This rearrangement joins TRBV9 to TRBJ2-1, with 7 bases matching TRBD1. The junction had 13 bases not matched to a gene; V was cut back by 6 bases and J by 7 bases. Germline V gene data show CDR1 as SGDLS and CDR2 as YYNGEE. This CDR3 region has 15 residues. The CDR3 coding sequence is TGTGCCAGCACCACCTCGGGACAGAGGTCTAATGAGCAGTTCTTC. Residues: CASTTSGQRSNEQFF.

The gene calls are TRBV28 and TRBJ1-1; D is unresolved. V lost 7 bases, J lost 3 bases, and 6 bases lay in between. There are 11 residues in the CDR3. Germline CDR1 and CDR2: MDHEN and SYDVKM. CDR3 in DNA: TGTGCCAGCATCAGGTACACTGAAGCTTTCTTT. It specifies CASIRYTEAFF.

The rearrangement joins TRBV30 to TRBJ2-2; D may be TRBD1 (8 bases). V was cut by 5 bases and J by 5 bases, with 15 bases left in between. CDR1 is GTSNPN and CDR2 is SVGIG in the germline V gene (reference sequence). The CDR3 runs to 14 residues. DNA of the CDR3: TGTGCCTGGCTACAGGGGGGAGGGACCGGGGAGCTGTTTTTT. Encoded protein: CAWLQGGGTGELFF.

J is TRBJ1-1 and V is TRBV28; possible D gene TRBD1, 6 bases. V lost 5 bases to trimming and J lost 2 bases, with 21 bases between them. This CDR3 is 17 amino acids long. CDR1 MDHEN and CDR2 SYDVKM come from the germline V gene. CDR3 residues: CASSPSGGLGANTEAFF. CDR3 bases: TGTGCCAGCAGTCCTTCCGGGGGGCTGGGGGCCAACACTGAAGCTTTCTTT.